The text below deals with one T cell receptor (beta chain). This clone has at least ten counts. It has no known antigen specificity. No much larger clone is present one base from it, and per-base qualities are unavailable. X marks the residue encoded by a base that is unread or ambiguous. This sample was taken from a study of sequential checkpoint blockade in melanoma (dated by TCRdb to the late 2010s). Concerning the study at large: Patients were randomized 1:1 to first-line nivolumab followed by ipilimumab (arm A) or ipilimumab followed by nivolumab (arm B). Both trial sequences were followed by maintenance nivolumab. TCRbeta immunosequencing was performed on DNA from 91 pretreatment melanoma tumor samples. For approximately 20 patients, matched tumor biopsies were taken both before treatment and at week 13, after single-agent nivolumab (arm A) or ipilimumab (arm B). Roughly 84% of the matched pre- and post-treatment tumor biopsy pairs came from the same lesion.

The junction shows trimming of 2 bases on V and 2 bases on J, plus 10 bases between the germline ends. The germline V gene encodes CDR1 MNHGY and CDR2 SAAAGT. The CDR3 holds 15 amino acids from the cysteine to the phenylalanine. Only CDR3 DNA is held: 45 bases, read in frame from base 1. TCRbeta CDR3 regions were immunosequenced from genomic DNA with the immunoSEQ Assay. Genomic DNA was amplified by bias-controlled multiplex PCR before high-throughput sequencing. As for the authors' bioinformatics: To quantify the absolute abundance of each unique TCRbeta CDR3 region, the sequences were collapsed and filtered. Clonality, defined as 1 minus Pielou's evenness, was calculated using productive rearrangements only. Tumor T-cell fraction was calculated by normalizing TCRbeta template counts to the amount of usable DNA, which was estimated from several housekeeping genes. A previously published method was used to identify clones with significantly greater frequencies in on-treatment samples than in baseline samples. The immuneACCESS repertoire file appears here via TCRdb, limited to in-frame rearrangements. These files lack a portion of the clones; in checked studies, under half of the deficit traces to unresolved V genes, and the cause of the others is not known. Clone size and the V and J calls come from that table; the DNA yielded D and trimming. The sample contains about 5,000 clones, around 17% of them found a single time. The ten most abundant clones make up 6.5% to 9.5% of the sample.

On the study overall, not on this receptor specifically: The response-prediction model combining TCR metrics and mutation burden needs validation in larger, independent patient cohorts. Tumor T-cell fraction and clonality were correlated with PD-L1 staining and CD8+ T-cell counts, but not with mutational load. In the nivolumab-first arm (arm A), pretreatment tumor TIL clonality was associated with response (P = .04). Clinical benefit was about 30 times more likely to be achieved by patients whose tumor T-cell fraction and clonality increased by week 13. Within-arm analyses of tumor T-cell fraction were limited by small sample sizes and reduced statistical power.

The treatment or condition label here, explained by the study, means: randomized to nivolumab then ipilimumab (arm A) or the reverse (arm B). None of the patients in the trial had previously been given DNA-damaging chemotherapy. Samples came from patients with melanoma in CheckMate 064, a randomized, open-label phase II trial of sequential checkpoint blockade. Genomic DNA from formalin-fixed paraffin-embedded (FFPE) tissue samples served as the input for tumor TCR sequencing. The receptor was derived from a human donor with melanoma. The chain is assembled from TRBV6-8 and TRBJ1-5; the D gene is not confidently resolved. Source: tumor tissue (inferred from file names), taken from a patient given nivolumab and ipilimumab in sequence. The sequenced DNA is TGTGCCAGCAGTTACAGGGAMGGGCGCAATCAGCCCCAGCATTTT. It codes for CASSYRXGRNQPQHF.